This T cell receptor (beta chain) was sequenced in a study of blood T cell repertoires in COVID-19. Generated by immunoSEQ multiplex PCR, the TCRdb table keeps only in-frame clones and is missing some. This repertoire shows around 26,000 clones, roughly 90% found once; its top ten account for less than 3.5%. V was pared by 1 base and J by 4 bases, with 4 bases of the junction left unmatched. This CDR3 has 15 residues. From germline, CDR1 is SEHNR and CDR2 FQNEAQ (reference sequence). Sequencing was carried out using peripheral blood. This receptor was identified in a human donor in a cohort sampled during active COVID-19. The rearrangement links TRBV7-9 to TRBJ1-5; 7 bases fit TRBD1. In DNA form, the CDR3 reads TGTGCCAGCAGCTTAGTTGAGGGGGCGAATCAGCCCCAGCATTTT. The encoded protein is CASSLVEGANQPQHF.